Below, one T cell receptor (beta chain) is given with its context. Its antigen is currently not known. It has no much larger one-base neighbor in the sample; base qualities were not kept. The CDR3 holds 18 amino acids from the cysteine to the phenylalanine. The entry retains the CDR3 DNA only, 54 bases that are in frame from base 1. Trimming leaves V shorter by 3 bases and J shorter by 0 bases, with the junction holding 9 bases beyond the gene matches. CDR1 and CDR2 were assigned from the germline V gene as SGHVS and FQNEAQ. Using the deep immunoSEQ assay, TCR CDR3 regions were amplified from genomic DNA by multiplex PCR. Genomic DNA extracted from each cell subset was distributed evenly over all wells of several immunoSEQ 96-well plates, and each plate served as one replicate. For sorted subsets, about 220 ng of genomic DNA, equivalent to some 30,000 T cell genomes, went into each replicate PCR. The purified libraries were quantified using a Qubit 3.0 fluorometer, sized with a Bioanalyzer 2100, and then quantified again using the KAPA Library Quantification kit. Each immunoSEQ 96-well plate was sequenced on its own single-read 150-cycle Illumina NextSeq 550 flow cell. From the authors' description of their analysis: Because the immunoSEQ output held only junctional sequences and lacked quality scores, the filtering could not match the filtering applied to full-length reads. Sequences were annotated with PyIR, a Python wrapper for IgBLAST v1.9, using IMGT germline references to assign V/J genes and CDR3. Reads with weak V/J assignments (E-value above 1e-6), missing CDR3, stop codons, out-of-frame junctions, or ambiguous translated residues were removed. V3J clonotypes were defined as sequences sharing the same inferred V gene, J gene, and CDR3 amino acid sequence. Percentage overlap between repertoires was computed as shared unique clonotypes divided by the size of the smaller repertoire. Three approaches were used to assess repertoire richness: RTK rarefaction, the Chao1 estimator, and Recon v2.1 estimates of unobserved clonotypes. OLGA was used to compute generation probabilities for all TCRbeta clonotypes that the gDNA method yielded from a handful of donors. TCRdb mirrors the immuneACCESS table, restricted to in-frame sequences. Some clones are absent from its copies; in checked studies, under half trace to an unresolved V gene, and the reason for the others is unknown. Clone size and the V and J calls come from that table; the DNA yielded D and trimming. Across this sample there are about 990,000 clones, with 70% to 80% seen only once. The ten most abundant clones make up roughly 0.65% of the sample.

This specimen belongs to a study of shared clonotypes between healthy human individuals (dated by TCRdb to about 2020). As for the study more broadly: The cohort included three men and a couple of women between 18 and 49 years of age. Per donor, three plates each were used for CD4 naive and CD4 memory, two for CD8 naive, and one for CD8 memory. To estimate repertoire size and how much clonotype sharing occurs between individuals, the study deeply sequenced the blood TCR repertoires of several healthy adults. To increase sequencing depth and limit assay-specific biases, TCR repertoire library preparation and sequencing were carried out by different laboratories using diverse techniques. Leukapheresis yielded between about 0.9 and 9 billion PBMCs per donor. Results and caveats for the whole study, not just this receptor: Even with the large sequencing depth, rarefaction of the sorted-subset datasets indicated that sequencing was incomplete. Naive subsets generally had larger estimated clonotype richness than memory subsets. The genetic and exposure-history diversity represented was limited by the small number of donors. Compared with non-shared clonotypes, the clonotypes found in all four sorted-subset donors had higher generation probabilities. When a few donors were compared, the shared fraction of clonotypes was roughly 5% for naive CD4, 3% to 4% for naive CD8, roughly 2.5% for memory CD4, and under 0.5% for memory CD8. Sampling was restricted to blood, and TCR repertoires in tissue are likely to differ from TCR repertoires in blood. Pairwise subsampling indicated that sequencing depth was expected to affect the degree of clonotype sharing among donors.

The donors were healthy, HIV-negative adults who had no recently reported acute infections or vaccinations. Every donor was a Caucasian adult living in Nashville, Tennessee, USA. CD4+ T cells were enriched through magnetic negative selection, after which naive cells were positively selected on CD45RA and the remaining negative fraction served as the memory subset. After blood collection by leukapheresis, PBMCs were isolated using Ficoll-Histopaque density gradient centrifugation and then cryopreserved in the vapor phase of liquid nitrogen. Analytical flow cytometry was used to check the purity and quantity of every magnetically sorted T cell population. Genomic DNA was isolated from every sorted fraction and measured by UV absorbance on a Nanodrop 2000c.

This clonotype was obtained from a man aged 18-30 years in good health. Some clones in this sample may be carry-over from other donors' samples. The chain is assembled from TRBV7-8 and TRBJ2-3; 10 junctional bases match TRBD2. The sequenced material came from memory CD4+ T cells from PBMCs. According to the study, the label for this sample's cell subset or site signals: CD45RA-negative fraction. In nucleotides, the sequence is TGTGCCAGCAGCTTGGTACTAGCGGGGACTCCTAGCACAGATACGCAGTATTTT. It codes for CASSLVLAGTPSTDTQYF. The CDR3, completed at both ends by the reference TRBV7-8 and TRBJ2-3 genes, gives the full variable domain GAGVSQSPRYKVAKRGQDVALRCDPISGHVSLFWYQQALGQGPEFLTYFQNEAQLDKSGLPSDRFFAERPEGSVSTLKIQRTQQEDSAVYLCASSLVLAGTPSTDTQYFGPGTRLTVL.